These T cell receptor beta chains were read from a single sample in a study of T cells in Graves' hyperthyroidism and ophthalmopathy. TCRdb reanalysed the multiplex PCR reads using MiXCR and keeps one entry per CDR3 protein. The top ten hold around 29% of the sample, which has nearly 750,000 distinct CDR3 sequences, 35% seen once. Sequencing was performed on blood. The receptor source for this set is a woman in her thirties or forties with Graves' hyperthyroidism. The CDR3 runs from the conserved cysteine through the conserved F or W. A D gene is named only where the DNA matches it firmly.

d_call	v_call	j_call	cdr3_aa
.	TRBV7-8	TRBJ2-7	CASSSPTTTGPQAGQYF
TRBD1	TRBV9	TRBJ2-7	CASSADGQGSQGQYF
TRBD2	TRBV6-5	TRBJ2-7	CASRTSEYEQYF
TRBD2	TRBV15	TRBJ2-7	CATSSGTSGSMNEQYF
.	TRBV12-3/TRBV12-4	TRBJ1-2	CASSLSRLDYGYAF
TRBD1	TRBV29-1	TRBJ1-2	CSVLPGTGGTLYGYTF
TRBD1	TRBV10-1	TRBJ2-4	CASSGTGVAKNIQYF
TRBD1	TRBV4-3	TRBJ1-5	CASRKGAGRESNQPQHF
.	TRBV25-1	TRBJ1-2	CASSTASYGYTF
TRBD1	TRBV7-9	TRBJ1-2	CAGRSAQGAGGYTF
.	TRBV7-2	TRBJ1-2	CASSPGFLTEYTF